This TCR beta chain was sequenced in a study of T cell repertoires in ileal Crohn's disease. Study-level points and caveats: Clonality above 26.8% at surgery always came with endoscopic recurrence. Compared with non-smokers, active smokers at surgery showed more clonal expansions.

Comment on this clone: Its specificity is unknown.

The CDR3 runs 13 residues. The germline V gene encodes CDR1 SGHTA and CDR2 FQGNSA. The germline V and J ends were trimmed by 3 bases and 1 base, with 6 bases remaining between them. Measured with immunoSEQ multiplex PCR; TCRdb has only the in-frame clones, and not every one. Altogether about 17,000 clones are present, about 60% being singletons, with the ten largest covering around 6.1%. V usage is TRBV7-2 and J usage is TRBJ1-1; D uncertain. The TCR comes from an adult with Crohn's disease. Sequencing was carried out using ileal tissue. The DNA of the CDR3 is TGTGCCAGCAGCTTCCAGAAGAACACTGAAGCTTTCTTT. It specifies CASSFQKNTEAFF.